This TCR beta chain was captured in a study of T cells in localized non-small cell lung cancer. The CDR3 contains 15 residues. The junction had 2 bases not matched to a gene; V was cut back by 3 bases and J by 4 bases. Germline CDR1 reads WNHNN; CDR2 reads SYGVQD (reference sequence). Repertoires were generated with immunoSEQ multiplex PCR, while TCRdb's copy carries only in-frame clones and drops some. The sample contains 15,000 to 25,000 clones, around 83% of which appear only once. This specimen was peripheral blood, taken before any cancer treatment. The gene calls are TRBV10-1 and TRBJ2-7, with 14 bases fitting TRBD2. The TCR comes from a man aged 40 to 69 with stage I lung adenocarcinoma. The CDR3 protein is CASSDRLAGGYEQYF. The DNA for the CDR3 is TGCGCCAGCAGTGATCGACTAGCGGGGGGGTACGAGCAGTACTTC.